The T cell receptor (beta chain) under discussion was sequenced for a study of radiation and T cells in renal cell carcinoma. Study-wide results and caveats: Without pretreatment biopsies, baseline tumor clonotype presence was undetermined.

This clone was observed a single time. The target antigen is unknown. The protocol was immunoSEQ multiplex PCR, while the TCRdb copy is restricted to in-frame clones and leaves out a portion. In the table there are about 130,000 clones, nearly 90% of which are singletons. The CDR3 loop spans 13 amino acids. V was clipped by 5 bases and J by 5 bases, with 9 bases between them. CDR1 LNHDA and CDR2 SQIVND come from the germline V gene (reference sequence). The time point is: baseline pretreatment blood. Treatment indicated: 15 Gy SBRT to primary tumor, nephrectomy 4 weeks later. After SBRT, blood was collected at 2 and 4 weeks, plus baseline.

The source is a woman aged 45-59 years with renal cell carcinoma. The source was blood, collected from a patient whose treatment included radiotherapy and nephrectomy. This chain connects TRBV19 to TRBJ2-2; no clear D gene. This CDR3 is CASSLSPTGELFF. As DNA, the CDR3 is TGTGCCAGTAGTCTGTCTCCTACCGGGGAGCTGTTTTTT.